The present entry profiles one T cell receptor beta chain with its context. Its antigen remains unidentified. Time point of the sample: newly diagnosed, previously untreated cHL patient sample. After PBMCs were thawed, their CD8+ T cells were isolated by magnetic negative selection. Newly diagnosed, untreated classical Hodgkin lymphoma PBMCs served as comparison. The CDR3 spans 14 residues. Per germline, CDR1 SNHLY and CDR2 FYNNEI. Unmatched junction bases numbered 1, after V lost 5 bases and J lost 0 bases. This sample was taken from a study of PD-1 blockade in classical Hodgkin lymphoma. Study-wide results and caveats: Diminished baseline TCR diversity has been reported in newly diagnosed patients relative to healthy donors.

The table came from immunoSEQ multiplex PCR; TCRdb's copy has only in-frame clones and leaves some out. Of about 4,200 clones in the sample, 81% were seen once. J is TRBJ1-2 and V is TRBV2, with 9 bases that match TRBD1. This clonotype was sampled from a human donor with classical Hodgkin lymphoma. The sequencing input was CD8+ T cells from blood. CDR3 sequence: CASSTGGTNYGYTF. CDR3 coding DNA: TGTGCCAGCAGTACAGGGGGCACTAACTATGGCTACACCTTC. The full variable domain, with the rest looked up from reference TRBV2 and TRBJ1-2, is EPEVTQTPSHQVTQMGQEVILRCVPISNHLYFYWYRQILGQKVEFLVSFYNNEISEKSEIFDDQFSVERPDGSNFTLKIRSTKLEDSAMYFCASSTGGTNYGYTFGSGTRLTVV.